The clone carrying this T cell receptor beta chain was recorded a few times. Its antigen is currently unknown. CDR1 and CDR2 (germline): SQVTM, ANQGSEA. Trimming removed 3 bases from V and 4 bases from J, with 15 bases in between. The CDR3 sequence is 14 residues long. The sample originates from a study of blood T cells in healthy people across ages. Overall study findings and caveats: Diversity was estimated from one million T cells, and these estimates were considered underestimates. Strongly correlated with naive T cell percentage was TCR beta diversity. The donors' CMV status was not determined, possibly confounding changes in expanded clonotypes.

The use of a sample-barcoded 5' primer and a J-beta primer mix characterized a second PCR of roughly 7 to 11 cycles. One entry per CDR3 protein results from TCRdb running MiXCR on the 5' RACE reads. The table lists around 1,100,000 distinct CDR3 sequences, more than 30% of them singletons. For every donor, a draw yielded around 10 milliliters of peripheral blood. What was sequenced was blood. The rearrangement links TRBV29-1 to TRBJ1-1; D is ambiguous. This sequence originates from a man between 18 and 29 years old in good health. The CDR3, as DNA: TGCAGCGTTGAGTTGGGGTTGAAGGGCACTGAAGCTTTCTTT. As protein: CSVELGLKGTEAFF. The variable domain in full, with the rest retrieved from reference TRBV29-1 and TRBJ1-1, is SAVISQKPSRDICQRGTSLTIQCQVDSQVTMMFWYRQQPGQSLTLIATANQGSEATYESGFVIDKFPISRPNLTFSTLTVSNMSPEDSSIYLCSVELGLKGTEAFFGQGTRLTVV.